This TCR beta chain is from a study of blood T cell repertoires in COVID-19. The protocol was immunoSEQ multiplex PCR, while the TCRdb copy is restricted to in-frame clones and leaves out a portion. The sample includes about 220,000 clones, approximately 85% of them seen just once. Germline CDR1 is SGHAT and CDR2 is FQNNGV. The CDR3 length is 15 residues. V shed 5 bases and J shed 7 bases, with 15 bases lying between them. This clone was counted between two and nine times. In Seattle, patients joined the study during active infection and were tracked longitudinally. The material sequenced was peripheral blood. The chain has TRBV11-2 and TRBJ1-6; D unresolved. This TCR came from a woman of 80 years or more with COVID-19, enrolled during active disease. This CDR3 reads CASSPRQALNSPLHF. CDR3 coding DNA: TGTGCCAGCAGCCCCCGGCAGGCGCTCAATTCACCCCTCCACTTT.